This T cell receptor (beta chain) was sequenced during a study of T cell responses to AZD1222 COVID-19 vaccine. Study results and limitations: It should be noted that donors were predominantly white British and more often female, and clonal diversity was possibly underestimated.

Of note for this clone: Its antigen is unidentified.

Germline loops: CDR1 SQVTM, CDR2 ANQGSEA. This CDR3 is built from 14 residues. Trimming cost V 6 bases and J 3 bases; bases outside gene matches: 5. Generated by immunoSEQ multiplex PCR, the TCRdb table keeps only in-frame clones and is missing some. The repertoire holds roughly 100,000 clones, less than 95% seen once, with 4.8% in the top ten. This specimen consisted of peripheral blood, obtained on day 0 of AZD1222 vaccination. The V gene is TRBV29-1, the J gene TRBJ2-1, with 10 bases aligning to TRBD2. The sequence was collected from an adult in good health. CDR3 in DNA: TGCAGCGTGCGCTCTAGCGGGGGCTACAATGAGCAGTTCTTC. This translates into CSVRSSGGYNEQFF.